Listed here is a single T cell receptor beta chain. Its antigen is still unknown. Taken from the germline V gene, the CDR1 and CDR2 loops are SGDLS and YYNGEE. Trimming leaves V shorter by 3 bases and J shorter by 1 base, with the junction holding 6 bases beyond the gene matches. The CDR3 contains 15 residues, cysteine and phenylalanine counted. The CDR3 DNA has 45 bases and is translated from base 1. The cohort consisted of some 730 healthy bone marrow donors. Cohort members were all nominally healthy when sampled, although unrecorded immune exposures were likely present. The donor tested CMV seronegative, placing the donor among the 300 to 400 seronegative members of the cohort. Each donor provided a peripheral blood sample, and peripheral blood mononuclear cells were used for TCR beta sequencing. Genomic DNA was extracted from the blood cell samples with the Qiagen DNeasy Blood Extraction Kit. Library prep was done by the immunoSEQ multiplex PCR assay. A mixture of 60 forward primers for TCR Vbeta segments and 13 reverse primers for TCR Jbeta segments was used in the multiplex PCR. Amplification of the CDR3 region of rearranged TCR beta genes was performed with a multiplex PCR assay on genomic DNA. The amplified TCR beta libraries were sequenced on the Illumina HiSeq System as 87-base-pair reads. As for the original processing: Across the 700 or so repertoires, a later analysis counted roughly 77 million unique TCR beta chains, around 11 million of which were shared by at least two donors. Raw reads were error-corrected and collapsed into unique sequences by a nearest-neighbor algorithm in which closely related sequences were merged to remove PCR and sequencing errors. Alignment of CDR3 sequences to IMGT reference sequences was used to assign V, D and J gene segments. For a sequence to be retained, a match of at least six nucleotides was required to both a V gene segment and a J gene segment. Rearrangements were called productive when the CDR3 lacked stop codons and stayed in frame with V and J; all others were non-productive. CDR3 was defined by IMGT convention, running from the second conserved V-encoded cysteine to the conserved J-encoded phenylalanine. In an earlier analysis of some 550 of the donors, sequences lacking an unambiguous match to a single V gene segment were excluded. An earlier analysis of roughly 590 of the donors called V segments functional above 56.7% productive rearrangements and segregating when the between-donor standard deviation exceeded 5%. A statistical classification framework was built to diagnose cytomegalovirus status from the catalog of TCR beta chain sequences. In a later analysis, V and J genes were assigned by comparing TCR nucleotide sequences against IMGT/GENE-DB human TR gene sequences. The TCRdist pipeline was used in a later analysis to assign CDR3 sequences and most-parsimonious VDJ recombination scenarios. In a later analysis, every TCR beta chain was defined by the combination of its CDR3 amino acid sequence and its V-gene family, and reads without a unique V-gene family were dropped. In a later analysis, approximately 640 highly shared, low-generation-probability nucleotide sequences were removed to address suspected cross-contamination and a sequencing artifact. In a later analysis, a clonal expansion index was calculated for each public chain from normalized within-repertoire ranks of inferred template counts. A later analysis computed generation probabilities with a VDJ recombination model fitted to out-of-frame rearrangements, and checked the results against IGoR. In a later analysis, TCR-TCR, TCR-HLA and TCR-CMV co-occurrence was scored with hypergeometric tests, and a repertoire-size bias correction was applied to TCR pairs. False discovery rates were estimated in a later analysis by permuting HLA or CMV assignments 20 times. In a later analysis, co-occurring TCRs were grouped with DBSCAN, and TCRdist sequence similarity was added when clustering was performed within HLA-allele-positive subsets. Repertoires with fewer than 30,000 or more than 120,000 public chains, plus five repertoires with anomalous nucleotide sharing, were excluded from co-occurrence clustering. TCRdb stores this immuneACCESS table with in-frame sequences only. Part of the clones is absent; in the studies checked, under half of the shortfall reflects unresolved V genes, and no reason is known for the rest. That table gives V, J and clone size, and the DNA gave D and trimming. The table held for this sample gives 50,000 to 80,000 clones. Of the sample, around 3.6% falls within the top ten clones.

The sample belongs to a study of cytomegalovirus exposure and HLA in healthy donors (dated by TCRdb to 2015 to 2018). The study in broad terms: An earlier analysis of roughly 570 of the donors reported about 300 Gb of sequence data and some 110 million unique TCR beta sequences obtained from about 180 million T cells. Approximately 310 gigabases of sequencing data and tens of millions of unique TCR sequences were included in an early release covering over 600 HLA-typed donors. Among the approximately 420 genotyped donors, around 81% belonged to the genetic ancestry cluster associated with self-reported Caucasian donors. The study aimed to test whether signatures of past pathogen exposure could be identified by cataloging public T cell receptors. Using immunosequencing, the study profiled T cell repertoires from 500 to 800 subjects and related those repertoires to cytomegalovirus serostatus. Along with the approximately 700-subject first cohort, a separate validation cohort of over 90 different subjects was used. High-throughput TCR immunosequencing, statistical association of individual TCRs with disease status, and machine learning were combined to predict cytomegalovirus infection status. In a later analysis, previously published TCR beta repertoires from 550 to 750 donors were re-analyzed and high-resolution HLA genotyping was added so that TCR occurrence patterns could be studied. Rather than using new phenotypic data, the later analysis identified candidate immune exposures from TCR beta sequences and from how often those sequences occurred across donors. An earlier analysis of around 580 of the donors used high-throughput TCR beta sequencing to judge whether each TCR beta V gene segment behaved as functional or pseudogenic. Alongside the repertoire data, information on donor age, sex, ethnicity and CMV serostatus was compiled. Genome-wide SNP genotypes for about three fifths of the roughly 700 donors were used in a later genetic analysis, which treated that subset as a discovery cohort. Every repertoire in the discovery cohort had been generated on one and the same sequencing platform. Class I and class II HLA loci were covered by the typing at four-digit resolution. Typing coverage differed by locus: A, B, C, DRB1 and DQB1 were typed in about 620-640 donors, DQA1 in about 500, DPA1 in approximately 610, and DPB1 in around 440. Because of strong linkage in the cohort, a handful of DR-DQ haplotypes were treated as single units for association and clustering. On average, roughly 240,000 unique TCR beta nucleotide sequences were sequenced per donor among 300 to 500 genotyped donors of the cohort, with roughly 18% of those sequences being non-productive.

Study-wide conclusions, independent of this receptor: The study gave a list of around 170 TCR beta chains associated with cytomegalovirus. The cohort was sequenced for TCR beta chains only, and without alpha or paired-chain data the features that could be detected were limited. While some public TCRs were present in many individuals, most TCR sequences turned up only very rarely across donors. Compared with the roughly 700-donor mean, donors in an Asian-associated ancestry cluster had fewer N-insertions in productive TCRs, according to a later genetic analysis. In a later analysis, 16,951 TCR beta sequences were associated with specific HLA alleles at a false discovery rate of 0.05. A further reported finding was that TCR beta sequences accurately predicted the HLA-A and HLA-B alleles for most subjects in the first cohort. A later analysis found that TCR association rates varied across HLA loci, with DRB1 alleles showing the most associated TCRs and HLA-C alleles the fewest. Because some donors lacked HLA typing at each locus, the association tests relied only on the typed subset. Assigning TCR associations to individual alleles was difficult when HLA alleles, especially DR and DQ, strongly co-occurred. Linkage disequilibrium might explain the correlated functional status among segregating V segments, but an unknown experimental factor could not be excluded. Several of the top co-occurrence clusters appeared to be linked to parvovirus B19, influenza, CMV and Epstein-Barr virus, according to a later analysis. Roughly uniform sequencing depth across donors was assumed in presence/absence analyses, although this assumption may not hold. A later analysis found that HLA-associated TCR beta chains were more clonally expanded and had lower generation probabilities than equally common non-associated chains. Cytomegalovirus status was reported to be diagnosed by the classifier with high specificity and sensitivity in both the original and validation cohorts. In an earlier analysis of roughly 500 of the donors, most TCR beta V segments appeared in productive rearrangements about 90% or about 30% of the time, broadly matching IMGT annotations. It was suggested by the authors that the approach could potentially be generalized to other disease states and immunological phenotypes. Most CMV-associated TCR beta chains appeared to be HLA-restricted in a later analysis, and the HLA associations seemed to be driven largely by CMV exposure. Some IMGT-functional V segments, including TRBV6-2 and TRBV6-3, could not be told apart with the 87-base-pair reads, so those segments were excluded. CMV serostatus was the only immune exposure information available for the cohort. In vitro tests confirmed that a few of the cytomegalovirus-associated TCR beta chains recognize cytomegalovirus antigens. An association between a missense DCLRE1C variant and V-gene and J-gene trimming of TCR beta chains was found in a later genetic analysis and replicated in an independent cohort. The sequencing pipeline was judged likely to have produced a cluster of highly shared sequence variants as a technical artifact. Because counts were too low, seventeen rarely observed V segments, including chromosome 9 orphons, were excluded from the earlier analysis of fewer than 650 of the donors.

The chain was built from TRBV9 and TRBJ1-1; 7 central bases correspond to TRBD1. Sequenced: PBMCs. The source of this sequence is a woman under 30 in good health and CMV-seronegative. The CDR3 here reads CASSARDSRNTEAFF. The bases read TGTGCCAGCAGCGCCCGGGACAGCCGGAACACTGAAGCTTTCTTT.